Below are 19 T cell receptor beta chains sequenced from a single sample in a study of blood T cell repertoires in COVID-19. Sequencing used immunoSEQ multiplex PCR; TCRdb keeps in-frame clones, though not all of them. Of tens of thousands of clones listed, more than 85% are singletons. Sequencing input: peripheral blood. The receptors come from a man older than 75 with active or convalescent COVID-19.

The gene calls are TRBV5-1 and TRBJ1-6, with TRBD1 as a possible D gene (6 bases). Germline-derived CDR1 and CDR2 are SGHRS and YFSETQ. The CDR3 loop spans 16 amino acids. V was shortened by 2 bases and J by 9 bases, with 18 bases between the two germline ends. The CDR3 region is CASSFLGPEGGSPLHF. DNA for the CDR3: TGCGCCAGCAGCTTTTTGGGCCCCGAAGGGGGTTCACCCCTCCACTTT.

The chain employs TRBV5-8 and TRBJ1-6; 7 bases line up with TRBD1. CDR3 length: 15 residues. The junction had 9 bases not matched to a gene; V was cut back by 7 bases and J by 5 bases. From germline, CDR1 is SGHTS and CDR2 YDEGEE. As DNA, the CDR3 is TGTGCCAGCGCGAGGGGGCGGGGTAATAATTCACCCCTCCACTTT. This translates into CASARGRGNNSPLHF.

This clone was found a few times. The chain recombines TRBV7-8 with TRBJ1-4, with TRBD1 identical over 8 bases. This CDR3 spans 14 amino acids. The V gene end was trimmed by 5 bases and the J gene end by 8 bases; junction bases not matched to a gene: 7. CDR1 is SGHVS, CDR2 FQNEAQ, per germline. CDR3 loop: CASSTGQDGEKLFF. The CDR3 DNA is TGTGCCAGCAGCACGGGACAGGACGGGGAAAAACTGTTTTTT.

The chain uses TRBV18 and TRBJ1-1; 8 nucleotides match TRBD1. The germline V gene encodes CDR1 KGHSH and CDR2 LQKENI. CDR3 size: 16 residues. Trimming removed 3 bases from V and 5 bases from J; junction bases left unmatched: 11. CDR3 sequence reads: CASSPQKTGEGTEAFF. The DNA of the CDR3 is TGTGCCAGCTCACCTCAAAAGACAGGGGAGGGAACTGAAGCTTTCTTT.

This chain joins TRBV7-7 and TRBJ2-7; 9 positions match TRBD2. CDR1 and CDR2 (germline): SSHAT, FNYEAQ (reference sequence). CDR3 length: 15 amino acids. The CDR3 protein is CASSSLAGKSYEQYV. The CDR3 DNA sequence: TGTGCTAGCAGCTCCCTAGCGGGGAAGTCCTACGAGCAGTACGTC.

V gene TRBV27 combines with J gene TRBJ1-1, with 7 bases identical to TRBD1. Germline trimming cut 3 bases from V and 0 bases from J; bases unmatched to any gene: 4. Germline CDR1 reads MNHEY; CDR2 reads SMNVEV (reference sequence). This CDR3 region has 15 residues. CDR3 in DNA: TGTGCCAGCAGTTTGACCGGGACAGTGAACACTGAAGCTTTCTTT. It specifies CASSLTGTVNTEAFF.

J is TRBJ1-1 and V is TRBV10-2, with 7 bases identical to TRBD1. Per the germline V gene, CDR1 is WSHSY and CDR2 is SAAADI. The junction had 9 bases not matched to a gene; V was cut back by 6 bases and J by 5 bases. CDR3 length equals 14 residues. The CDR3, as DNA: TGCGCCAGCAGATCGACAGGGTTTAATACTGAAGCTTTCTTT. Translation: CASRSTGFNTEAFF.

The CDR3 nucleotides read TGTGCCAGCTCACCACCGGGCCAGGCAAACACCGGGGAGCTGTTTTTT. Protein sequence: CASSPPGQANTGELFF. The chain uses TRBV18 and TRBJ2-2; D unresolved. V lost 0 bases, J lost 2 bases, and 10 bases lay in between. Germline V gives CDR1 KGHSH, CDR2 LQKENI. The CDR3 has 16 residues.

This chain uses TRBV6-5 with TRBJ2-3; no definite D call. V was clipped by 5 bases and J by 6 bases, with 12 bases between them. The CDR3 sequence is 13 residues long. CDR1 and CDR2 (germline): MNHEY, SVGAGI. CDR3: CASSREAADTQYF. The CDR3 region has the DNA TGTGCCAGCAGTAGAGAGGCAGCGGATACGCAGTATTTT.

The chain combines TRBV6-6 with TRBJ2-4; 7 nucleotides align to TRBD1. Unmatched junction bases numbered 10, after V lost 5 bases and J lost 6 bases. The CDR3 length is 15 residues. The germline CDR1 and CDR2 sequences are MNHNY and SVGAGI (reference sequence). The CDR3 reads CASSLQGQLRNIQYF. In DNA form, the CDR3 reads TGTGCCAGCAGTCTGCAGGGACAGCTACGAAACATTCAGTACTTC.

Only a few counts were recorded for this clone. The gene calls are TRBV6-4 and TRBJ1-2, with 9 bases lining up with TRBD1. Germline V gives CDR1 MRHNA, CDR2 SNTAGT. With 6 bases clipped from V and 6 bases from J, the junction kept 8 bases outside the gene matches. This CDR3 comprises 14 residues. CDR3 DNA sequence: TGTGCCAGCAGACCCACAGGGGGCCTTCATGGCTACACCTTC. Protein product: CASRPTGGLHGYTF.

This clone was counted once. The chain couples TRBV28 to TRBJ1-2; unclear D gene. Germline loops: CDR1 MDHEN, CDR2 SYDVKM. Trimming shortened V by 7 bases and J by 1 base, and 16 bases separated the two germline ends. The CDR3 is made up of 15 amino acids. CDR3 in amino acids: CASNPGGSRNYGYTF. The CDR3 DNA reads TGTGCCAGCAACCCAGGAGGTAGTCGTAACTATGGCTACACCTTC.

The chain joins TRBV18 to TRBJ1-5, with D maybe TRBD1 (6 bases). This CDR3 contains 15 residues. V lost 4 bases and J lost 4, with 14 bases in between. The germline gives CDR1 KGHSH, CDR2 LQKENI. The CDR3 region is CASSRDTIGNQPQHF. The CDR3 DNA is TGTGCCAGCTCACGGGACACCATTGGTAATCAGCCCCAGCATTTT.

J is TRBJ2-1 and V is TRBV18; 13 bases match TRBD2. V gave up 3 bases and J gave up 9 bases; unmatched junction bases: 8. Germline CDR1 KGHSH, CDR2 LQKENI. This CDR3 has 16 amino acids. The CDR3 nucleotides read TGTGCCAGCTCACCCCCCACTAGCGGGAGGGCCGTTGAGCAGTTCTTC. Its translation: CASSPPTSGRAVEQFF. Based on the CDR3 plus reference TRBV18 and TRBJ2-1, the full variable domain is NAGVMQNPRHLVRRRGQEARLRCSPMKGHSHVYWYRQLPEEGLKFMVYLQKENIIDESGMPKERFSAEFPKEGPSILRIQQVVRGDSAAYFCASSPPTSGRAVEQFFGPGTRLTVL.

This chain connects TRBV5-4 to TRBJ2-2; 14 bases line up with TRBD2. Losses at the gene ends were 4 bases for V and 4 bases for J; bases not matched to a gene: 9. CDR3 length: 18 residues. Per the germline V gene, CDR1 is SGHNT and CDR2 is YYREEE (reference sequence). The CDR3 loop reads CASSEPGLAGVGTGELFF. The CDR3 region has the DNA TGTGCCAGCAGCGAGCCGGGACTAGCGGGAGTGGGCACCGGGGAGCTGTTTTTT.

The V call is TRBV15, the J call TRBJ1-5; D is possibly TRBD1 (5 bases). Germline CDR1 and CDR2: LNHNV and YYDKDF (reference sequence). CDR3 length: 14 residues. Trimming cost V 3 bases and J 2 bases, with 8 bases left between them. The CDR3 loop is CATSSRQRNQPQHF. The DNA for the CDR3 is TGTGCCACCAGCAGCAGACAGCGCAATCAGCCCCAGCATTTT. The variable domain in full, completed from reference TRBV15 and TRBJ1-5, reads DAMVIQNPRYQVTQFGKPVTLSCSQTLNHNVMYWYQQKSSQAPKLLFHYYDKDFNNEADTPDNFQSRRPNTSFCFLDIRSPGLGDTAMYLCATSSRQRNQPQHFGDGTRLSIL.

J is TRBJ1-2 and V is TRBV29-1; the match to TRBD1 covers 10 bases. This CDR3 is 16 amino acids long. Germline lookup yields CDR1 SQVTM and CDR2 ANQGSEA. The V segment lost 7 bases and the J segment 0 bases; nucleotides outside the gene matches: 11. Written as DNA, the CDR3 is TGCAGCGGGGGGCCCGGGACAGGGGCAACTAACTATGGCTACACCTTC. As protein: CSGGPGTGATNYGYTF.

This sequence joins TRBV7-8 and TRBJ2-1, with D possibly matching TRBD2 (6 bases). Germline V gives CDR1 SGHVS, CDR2 FQNEAQ. This CDR3 is 13 amino acids long. Between the trimmed V and J ends, which lost 3 bases and 8 bases, there was a span of 11 bases. The DNA for the CDR3 is TGTGCCAGCAGCTTCCGGGAGAGGGATGAGCAGTTCTTC. This encodes CASSFRERDEQFF.

The V call is TRBV6-5, the J call TRBJ1-2; weak D call: TRBD1 (6 bases). The length of the CDR3 is 13 residues. V lost 8 bases and J 8 bases, leaving 18 bases between the germline ends. CDR1 is MNHEY, CDR2 SVGAGI, per germline. The CDR3 region has the DNA TGTGCCAGCCTTACTACAGGGTCCGGCGGCTACACCTTC. Translation gives CASLTTGSGGYTF.